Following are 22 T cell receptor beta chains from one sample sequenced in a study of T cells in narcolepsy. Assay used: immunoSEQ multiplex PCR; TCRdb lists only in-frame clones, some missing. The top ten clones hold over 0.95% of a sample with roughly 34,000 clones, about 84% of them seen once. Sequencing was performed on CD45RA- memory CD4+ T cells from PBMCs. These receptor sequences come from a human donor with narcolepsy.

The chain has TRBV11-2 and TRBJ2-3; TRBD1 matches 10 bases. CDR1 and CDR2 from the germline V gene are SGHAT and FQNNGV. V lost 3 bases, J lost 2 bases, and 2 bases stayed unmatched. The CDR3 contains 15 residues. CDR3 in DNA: TGTGCCAGCAGCTTGGACAGGGGGTACACAGATACGCAGTATTTT. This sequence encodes CASSLDRGYTDTQYF.

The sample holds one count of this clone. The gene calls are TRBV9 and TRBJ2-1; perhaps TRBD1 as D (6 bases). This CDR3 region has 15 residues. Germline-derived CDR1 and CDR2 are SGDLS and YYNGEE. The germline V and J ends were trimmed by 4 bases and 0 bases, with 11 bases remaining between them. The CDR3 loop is CASSTQTGSYNEQFF. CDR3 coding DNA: TGTGCCAGCAGCACCCAGACAGGCTCCTACAATGAGCAGTTCTTC.

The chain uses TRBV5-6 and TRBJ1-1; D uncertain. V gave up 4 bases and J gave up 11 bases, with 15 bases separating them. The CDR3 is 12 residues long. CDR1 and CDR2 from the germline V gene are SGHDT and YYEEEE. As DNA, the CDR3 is TGTGCCAGCAGCCTTTACGGCTCATGGGCTTTCTTT. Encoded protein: CASSLYGSWAFF.

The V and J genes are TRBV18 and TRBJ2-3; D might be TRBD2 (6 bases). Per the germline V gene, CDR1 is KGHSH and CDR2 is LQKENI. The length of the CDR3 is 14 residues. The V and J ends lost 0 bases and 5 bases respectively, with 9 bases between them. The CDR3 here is CASSPPSGEDTQYF. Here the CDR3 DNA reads TGTGCCAGCTCACCACCGTCGGGGGAAGATACGCAGTATTTT.

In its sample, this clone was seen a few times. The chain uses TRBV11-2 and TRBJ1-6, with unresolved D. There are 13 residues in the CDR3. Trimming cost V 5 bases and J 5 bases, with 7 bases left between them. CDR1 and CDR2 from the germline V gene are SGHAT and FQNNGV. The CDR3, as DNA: TGTGCCAGCAGCCAGCATAATAATTCACCCCTCCACTTT. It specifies CASSQHNNSPLHF.

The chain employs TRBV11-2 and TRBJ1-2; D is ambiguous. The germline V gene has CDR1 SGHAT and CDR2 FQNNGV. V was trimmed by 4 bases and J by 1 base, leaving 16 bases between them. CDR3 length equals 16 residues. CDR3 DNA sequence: TGTGCCAGCAGCTCCCGCCTAACTGGAAGTAACTATGGCTACACCTTC. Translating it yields CASSSRLTGSNYGYTF.

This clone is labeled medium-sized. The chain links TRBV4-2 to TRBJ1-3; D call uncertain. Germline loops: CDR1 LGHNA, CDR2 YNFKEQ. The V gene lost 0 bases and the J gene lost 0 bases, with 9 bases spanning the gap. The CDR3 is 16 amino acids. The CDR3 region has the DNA TGTGCCAGCAGCCAAGATCCAAATATCTCTGGAAACACCATATATTTT. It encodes CASSQDPNISGNTIYF.

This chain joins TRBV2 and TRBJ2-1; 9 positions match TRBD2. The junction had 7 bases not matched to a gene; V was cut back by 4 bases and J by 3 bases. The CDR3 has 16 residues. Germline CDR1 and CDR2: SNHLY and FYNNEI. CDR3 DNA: TGTGCCAGCAGTGCTCCCGGGACTAGCCGCTACAATGAGCAGTTCTTC. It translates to CASSAPGTSRYNEQFF.

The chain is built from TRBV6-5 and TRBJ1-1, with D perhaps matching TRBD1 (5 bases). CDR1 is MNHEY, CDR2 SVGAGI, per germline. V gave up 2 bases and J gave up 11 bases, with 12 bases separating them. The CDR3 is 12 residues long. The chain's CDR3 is CASSYPGLGAFF. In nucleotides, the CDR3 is TGTGCCAGCAGTTACCCGGGGCTTGGGGCTTTCTTT.

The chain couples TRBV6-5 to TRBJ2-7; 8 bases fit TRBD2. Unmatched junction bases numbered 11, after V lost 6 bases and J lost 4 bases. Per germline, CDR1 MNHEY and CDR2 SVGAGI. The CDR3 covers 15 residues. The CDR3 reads CASRRSERGFYEQYF. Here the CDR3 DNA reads TGTGCCAGCAGACGCTCGGAGCGGGGGTTTTACGAGCAGTACTTC.

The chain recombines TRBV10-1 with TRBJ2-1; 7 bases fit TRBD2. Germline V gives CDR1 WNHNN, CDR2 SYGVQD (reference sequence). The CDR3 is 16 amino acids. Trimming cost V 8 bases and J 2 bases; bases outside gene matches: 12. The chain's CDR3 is CASFKGWGGAYNEQFF. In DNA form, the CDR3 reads TGCGCCAGCTTTAAAGGATGGGGGGGGGCCTACAATGAGCAGTTCTTC.

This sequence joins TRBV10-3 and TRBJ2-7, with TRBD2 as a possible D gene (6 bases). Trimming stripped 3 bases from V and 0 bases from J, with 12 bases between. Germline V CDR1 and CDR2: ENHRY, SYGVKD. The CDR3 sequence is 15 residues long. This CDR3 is CAISEGGRGSYEQYV. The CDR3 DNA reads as TGTGCCATCAGTGAAGGAGGGCGCGGCTCCTACGAGCAGTACGTC.

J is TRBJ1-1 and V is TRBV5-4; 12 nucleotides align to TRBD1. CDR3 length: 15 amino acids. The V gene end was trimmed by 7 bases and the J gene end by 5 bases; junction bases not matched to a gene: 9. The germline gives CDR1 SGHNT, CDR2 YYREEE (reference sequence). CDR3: CASGGTGGVRTEAFF. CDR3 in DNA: TGTGCCAGCGGGGGGACAGGGGGCGTAAGGACTGAAGCTTTCTTT. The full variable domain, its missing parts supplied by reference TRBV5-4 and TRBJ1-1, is ETGVTQSPTHLIKTRGQQVTLRCSSQSGHNTVSWYQQALGQGPQFIFQYYREEENGRGNFPPRFSGLQFPNYSSELNVNALELDDSALYLCASGGTGGVRTEAFFGQGTRLTVV.

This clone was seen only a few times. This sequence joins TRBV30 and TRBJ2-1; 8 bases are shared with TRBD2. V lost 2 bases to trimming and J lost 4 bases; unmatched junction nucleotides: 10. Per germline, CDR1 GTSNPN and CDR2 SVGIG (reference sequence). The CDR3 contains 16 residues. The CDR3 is CAWSPKRGRTYNEQFF. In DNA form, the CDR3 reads TGTGCCTGGAGTCCAAAGCGGGGGAGGACATACAATGAGCAGTTCTTC.

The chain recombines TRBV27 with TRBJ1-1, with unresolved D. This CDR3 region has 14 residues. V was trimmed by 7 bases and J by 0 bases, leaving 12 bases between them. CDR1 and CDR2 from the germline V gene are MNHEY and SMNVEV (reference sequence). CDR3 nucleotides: TGTGCCAGCATACGGACTTTCATGAACACTGAAGCTTTCTTT. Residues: CASIRTFMNTEAFF.

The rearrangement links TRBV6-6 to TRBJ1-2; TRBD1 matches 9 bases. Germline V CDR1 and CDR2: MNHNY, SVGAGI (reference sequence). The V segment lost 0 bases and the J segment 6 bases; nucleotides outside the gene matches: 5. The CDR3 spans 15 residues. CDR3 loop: CASSYSGTGRDGYTF. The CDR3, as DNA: TGTGCCAGCAGTTACTCCGGGACAGGGCGAGATGGCTACACCTTC.

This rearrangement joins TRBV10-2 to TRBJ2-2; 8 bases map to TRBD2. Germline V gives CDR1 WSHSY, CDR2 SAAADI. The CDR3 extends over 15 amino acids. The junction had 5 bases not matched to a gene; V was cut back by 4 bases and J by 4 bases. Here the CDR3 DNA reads TGCGCCAGCAGTGTCGTGCTAGCGGGCACCGGGGAGCTGTTTTTT. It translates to CASSVVLAGTGELFF.

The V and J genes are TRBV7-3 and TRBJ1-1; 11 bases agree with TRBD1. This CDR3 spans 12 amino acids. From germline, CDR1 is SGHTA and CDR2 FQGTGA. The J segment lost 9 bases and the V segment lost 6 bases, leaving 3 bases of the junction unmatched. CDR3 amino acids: CASSLDRGQAFF. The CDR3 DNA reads TGTGCCAGCAGTCTGGACAGGGGGCAAGCTTTCTTT.

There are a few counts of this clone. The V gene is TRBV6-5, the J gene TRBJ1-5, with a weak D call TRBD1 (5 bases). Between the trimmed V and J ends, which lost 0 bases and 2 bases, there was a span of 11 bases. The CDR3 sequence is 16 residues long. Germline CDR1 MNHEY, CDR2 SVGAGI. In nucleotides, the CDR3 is TGTGCCAGCAGTTACTCGAGTTCAGGGCGCAATCAGCCCCAGCATTTT. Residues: CASSYSSSGRNQPQHF.

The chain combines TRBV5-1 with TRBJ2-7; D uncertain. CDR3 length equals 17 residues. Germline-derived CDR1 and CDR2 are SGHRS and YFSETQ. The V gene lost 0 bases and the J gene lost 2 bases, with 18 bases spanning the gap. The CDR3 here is CASSLAPVWGLTYEQYF. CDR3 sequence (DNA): TGCGCCAGCAGCTTGGCGCCAGTTTGGGGTTTAACCTACGAGCAGTACTTC.

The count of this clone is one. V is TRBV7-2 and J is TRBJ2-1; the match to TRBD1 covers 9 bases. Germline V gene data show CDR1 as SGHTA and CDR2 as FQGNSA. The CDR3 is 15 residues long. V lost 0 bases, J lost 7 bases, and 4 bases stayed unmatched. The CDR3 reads CASSLAGTGRNEQFF. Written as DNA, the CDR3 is TGTGCCAGCAGCTTAGCCGGGACAGGGAGGAATGAGCAGTTCTTC. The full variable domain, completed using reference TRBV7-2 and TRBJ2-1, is GAGVSQSPSNKVTEKGKDVELRCDPISGHTALYWYRQSLGQGLEFLIYFQGNSAPDKSGLPSDRFSAERTGGSVSTLTIQRTQQEDSAVYLCASSLAGTGRNEQFFGPGTRLTVL.

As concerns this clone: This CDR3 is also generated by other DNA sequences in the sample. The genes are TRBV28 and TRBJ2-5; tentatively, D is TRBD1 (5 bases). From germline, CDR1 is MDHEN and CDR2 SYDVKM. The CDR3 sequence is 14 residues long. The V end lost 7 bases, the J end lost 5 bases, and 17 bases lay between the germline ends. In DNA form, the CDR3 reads TGTGCCAGCACCCCCGGTCAGGGATGGGAGACCCAGTACTTC. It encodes CASTPGQGWETQYF.